The entry below gives a single TCR beta chain sequence along with its context. The antigen remains undetermined. This may come from a read error, since a much larger clone is one base off. The source of the sample is a study of early T cells in non-severe SARS-CoV-2 infection. The wider study: The study sequenced bulk RNA from unsorted whole blood, with chains unpaired.

Looked up from germline, CDR1 is ENHRY and CDR2 is SYGVKD. The CDR3 sequence is 14 residues long. Study conclusions and caveats: Matches to VDJdb favored anti-spike CD8 responses and missed private and CD4 specificities.

The TCR library protocol was used to attach unique molecular identifiers. These identifiers were attached to individual cDNA molecules. TCRdb redid the calling of the 5' RACE reads with MiXCR, one entry per CDR3 protein. Found here are about 54,000 distinct CDR3 sequences, 5% to 7.5% of them singletons; the top ten hold roughly 5.6%. The TCR sequence derives from an adult who was a healthcare worker with PCR-confirmed SARS-CoV-2 infection or an uninfected control (not recorded which). The chain is built from TRBV10-3 and TRBJ2-3, with D unclear. The specimen comprised whole blood, sampled at baseline. CDR3 in DNA: TGTGTCACCCACCCGACTGCGAGCACAGATACGCAGTATTTT. This encodes CVTHPTASTDTQYF.